This T cell receptor beta chain was retrieved from a study of blood T cell repertoires in COVID-19. Study context: Samples of COVID-19 (acute and convalescent) were obtained from the United States, Italy and Spain.

Germline CDR1 and CDR2: LNHDA and SQIVND (reference sequence). The V end lost 7 bases, the J end lost 0 bases, and 11 bases lay between the germline ends. The CDR3 is 14 amino acids. The method was immunoSEQ multiplex PCR; TCRdb's version includes in-frame clones alone and lacks a portion of them. In the table there are around 250,000 clones, roughly four fifths of which are singletons. Within 2 weeks of study entry, exposed participants had contacted a PCR-confirmed or clinician-diagnosed COVID-19 case. This clone occurred once. The chain is built from TRBV19 and TRBJ2-3; D unresolved. This receptor was obtained from a man aged 40-49 years who had been exposed to COVID-19. The source material was PBMCs or T cells enriched from blood (not recorded which). The CDR3 coding sequence is TGTGCCAGTAAAGTGGGCCCCAGCACAGATACGCAGTATTTT. Residues: CASKVGPSTDTQYF.